This T cell receptor beta chain was obtained from a study of T cells in Graves' hyperthyroidism and ophthalmopathy. Study results and limitations: Before onset, ophthalmopathy was predicted by the model a median about six months earlier.

For ophthalmopathy patients, the Clinical Activity Score was at least 3 and the NOSPECS grade at least 4; duration was under 3 months. The study based diagnoses on clinical symptoms, serum thyroxine and TRAb, thyroid ultrasound and orbital computed tomography. The CDR3 runs to 13 residues. The germline gives CDR1 ENHRY, CDR2 SYGVKD. V lost 8 bases to trimming and J lost 1 base; unmatched junction nucleotides: 3. Regions amplified from RNA transcripts were the TCR beta CDR3 regions. Initially, a first-round RT-PCR of the TCR CDR3 employed the HTBI primer set. TCRdb passed the multiplex PCR reads through MiXCR, listing each CDR3 protein once. The table lists about 400,000 distinct CDR3 sequences, over 12% of them singletons. As regards this clonotype: Its antigen is unidentified.

The specimen was blood. The sequence was collected from a man aged 50 to 59 with Graves' ophthalmopathy. This chain joins TRBV10-3 and TRBJ1-1, with TRBD1 matching 8 bases. The CDR3, as DNA: TGTGCCATCGGAACAGGGGGGAACACTGAAGCTTTCTTT. Its translation: CAIGTGGNTEAFF.